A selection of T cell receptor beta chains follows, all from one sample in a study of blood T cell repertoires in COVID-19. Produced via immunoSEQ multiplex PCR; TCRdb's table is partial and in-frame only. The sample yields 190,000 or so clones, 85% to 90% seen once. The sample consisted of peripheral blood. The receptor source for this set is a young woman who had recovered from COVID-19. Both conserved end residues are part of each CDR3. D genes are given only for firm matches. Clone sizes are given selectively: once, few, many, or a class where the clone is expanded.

DNA: TGTGCCAGCAGCTTAGTTCGGGGGGATGGCACTGAAGCTTTCTTT; CDR3: CASSLVRGDGTEAFF; J: TRBJ1-1; D: .; V: TRBV11-2; size: .
DNA: TGTGCCAGCACCGTCGGGGGGGGCACTGAAGCTTTCTTT; CDR3: CASTVGGGTEAFF; J: TRBJ1-1; D: .; V: TRBV12-3/TRBV12-4; size: .
DNA: TGTGCCAGCAGCTTACTCAGGGCTTCTAACTATGGCTACACCTTC; CDR3: CASSLLRASNYGYTF; J: TRBJ1-2; D: .; V: TRBV7-9; size: few
DNA: TGTGCCACCAGCAGTCTACTAGCGGCAACCTACGAGCAGTACTTC; CDR3: CATSSLLAATYEQYF; J: TRBJ2-7; D: TRBD2; V: TRBV15; size: .
DNA: TGCGCCAGCAGCTCCAGGGCCGGGGAGCTGTTTTTT; CDR3: CASSSRAGELFF; J: TRBJ2-2; D: .; V: TRBV5-1; size: .
DNA: TGTGCCAGCACCGGACAGGGGAAGTCAGTCGGGATGTATTTT; CDR3: CASTGQGKSVGMYF; J: TRBJ2-3; D: TRBD1; V: TRBV9; size: .
DNA: TGTGCCAGCAGATCTAGCGGGGCTCTCTACGAGCAGTACTTC; CDR3: CASRSSGALYEQYF; J: TRBJ2-7; D: TRBD2; V: TRBV6-5; size: .
DNA: TGCGCCAGCAGCTCATACACCCACACAGATACGCAGTATTTT; CDR3: CASSSYTHTDTQYF; J: TRBJ2-3; D: .; V: TRBV5-1; size: few
DNA: TGCAGCGTTGAGTCGGGGGATAGCGGGGGGTTCGCCACCGGGGAGCTGTTTTTT; CDR3: CSVESGDSGGFATGELFF; J: TRBJ2-2; D: TRBD2; V: TRBV29-1; size: .
DNA: TGTGCCAGCAGGGTTACAGCAGGGTCCTACGAGCAGTTCTTC; CDR3: CASRVTAGSYEQFF; J: TRBJ2-1; D: .; V: TRBV6-5; size: once
DNA: TGTGCCAGCAGCTTGGGACAGGGGGCCGTCACCGGGGAGCTGTTTTTT; CDR3: CASSLGQGAVTGELFF; J: TRBJ2-2; D: TRBD1; V: TRBV5-4; size: .
DNA: TGTGCCAGCAGCTCGCCTTACAGGGGACGGACAGATACGCAGTATTTT; CDR3: CASSSPYRGRTDTQYF; J: TRBJ2-3; D: TRBD1; V: TRBV7-6; size: .
DNA: TGTGCCAGCAGCGTTTTTGGGGGGGACACCGGGGAGCTGTTTTTT; CDR3: CASSVFGGDTGELFF; J: TRBJ2-2; D: TRBD2; V: TRBV9; size: .
DNA: TGTGCCAGCAGCCTGGGACAGGCTGATACGCAGTATTTT; CDR3: CASSLGQADTQYF; J: TRBJ2-3; D: TRBD1; V: TRBV7-3; size: .
DNA: TGTGCCAGCAGCCCGGGACAGTCTAATCAGCCCCAGCATTTT; CDR3: CASSPGQSNQPQHF; J: TRBJ1-5; D: TRBD1; V: TRBV11-1; size: .
DNA: TGTGCCATCAGTGAACATCGGGGGGGTACCGATACGCAGTATTTT; CDR3: CAISEHRGGTDTQYF; J: TRBJ2-3; D: TRBD2; V: TRBV10-3; size: .
DNA: TGTGCCACCAGTGATTTGGTGGACTCAACAGATACGCAGTATTTT; CDR3: CATSDLVDSTDTQYF; J: TRBJ2-3; D: .; V: TRBV24-1; size: .
DNA: TGCAGCGTCGCCCGGGACAGGGGCACAGATACGCAGTATTTT; CDR3: CSVARDRGTDTQYF; J: TRBJ2-3; D: TRBD1; V: TRBV29-1; size: .
DNA: TGTGCCAGCAGCCAAGTCGGCGGGGGGGGAGGTGAGCAGTTCTTC; CDR3: CASSQVGGGGGEQFF; J: TRBJ2-1; D: TRBD2; V: TRBV3-1/TRBV3-2; size: .
DNA: TGTGCCAGCAGTTTGGACCCGGACAGTCCCTACGAGCAGTACTTC; CDR3: CASSLDPDSPYEQYF; J: TRBJ2-7; D: .; V: TRBV6-2/TRBV6-3; size: .
DNA: TGTGCCAGCAGTATCCTCAGGGGTGGCGGGGCCAACGTCCTGACTTTC; CDR3: CASSILRGGGANVLTF; J: TRBJ2-6; D: .; V: TRBV6-2/TRBV6-3; size: .
DNA: TGCGCCAGCAGCCAAGGCCCTAGCGGGTCGGGGACCGGGGAGCTGTTTTTT; CDR3: CASSQGPSGSGTGELFF; J: TRBJ2-2; D: TRBD2; V: TRBV4-1; size: few
DNA: TGTGCCAGCAGTTTAATGGAGTGGAATGAGCAGTTCTTC; CDR3: CASSLMEWNEQFF; J: TRBJ2-1; D: .; V: TRBV12-3/TRBV12-4; size: .
DNA: TGTGCCAGTAGTCTGAACTACTATGAGCAGTTCTTC; CDR3: CASSLNYYEQFF; J: TRBJ2-1; D: .; V: TRBV19; size: .
DNA: TGTGCCAGCAGCCGACAGGGGGGAGGTGGCTACACCTTC; CDR3: CASSRQGGGGYTF; J: TRBJ1-2; D: TRBD1; V: TRBV12-3/TRBV12-4; size: .
DNA: TGTGCCAGCAGTCAAGGGCCTGGCGAGCAGTACTTC; CDR3: CASSQGPGEQYF; J: TRBJ2-7; D: .; V: TRBV2; size: .
DNA: TGCGCCAGCAGCTTGGCCCCCGGGAATGAAGCTTTCTTT; CDR3: CASSLAPGNEAFF; J: TRBJ1-1; D: .; V: TRBV5-1; size: .
DNA: TGTGCCAGTAGTATAAACCCCGGACAGGAATATGGCTACACCTTC; CDR3: CASSINPGQEYGYTF; J: TRBJ1-2; D: TRBD1; V: TRBV19; size: .
DNA: TGTGCCAGCAGCCAACCATCTAGGAATGAGCAGTTCTTC; CDR3: CASSQPSRNEQFF; J: TRBJ2-1; D: .; V: TRBV4-2; size: .
DNA: TGTGCCAGCAGCTTGGGACAGGGTCCCTACAATGAGCAGTTCTTC; CDR3: CASSLGQGPYNEQFF; J: TRBJ2-1; D: TRBD1; V: TRBV5-8; size: .
DNA: TGTGCCAGCAGCAAGACTAGCGGGAGGATTGAGACCCAGTACTTC; CDR3: CASSKTSGRIETQYF; J: TRBJ2-5; D: TRBD2; V: TRBV7-3; size: .